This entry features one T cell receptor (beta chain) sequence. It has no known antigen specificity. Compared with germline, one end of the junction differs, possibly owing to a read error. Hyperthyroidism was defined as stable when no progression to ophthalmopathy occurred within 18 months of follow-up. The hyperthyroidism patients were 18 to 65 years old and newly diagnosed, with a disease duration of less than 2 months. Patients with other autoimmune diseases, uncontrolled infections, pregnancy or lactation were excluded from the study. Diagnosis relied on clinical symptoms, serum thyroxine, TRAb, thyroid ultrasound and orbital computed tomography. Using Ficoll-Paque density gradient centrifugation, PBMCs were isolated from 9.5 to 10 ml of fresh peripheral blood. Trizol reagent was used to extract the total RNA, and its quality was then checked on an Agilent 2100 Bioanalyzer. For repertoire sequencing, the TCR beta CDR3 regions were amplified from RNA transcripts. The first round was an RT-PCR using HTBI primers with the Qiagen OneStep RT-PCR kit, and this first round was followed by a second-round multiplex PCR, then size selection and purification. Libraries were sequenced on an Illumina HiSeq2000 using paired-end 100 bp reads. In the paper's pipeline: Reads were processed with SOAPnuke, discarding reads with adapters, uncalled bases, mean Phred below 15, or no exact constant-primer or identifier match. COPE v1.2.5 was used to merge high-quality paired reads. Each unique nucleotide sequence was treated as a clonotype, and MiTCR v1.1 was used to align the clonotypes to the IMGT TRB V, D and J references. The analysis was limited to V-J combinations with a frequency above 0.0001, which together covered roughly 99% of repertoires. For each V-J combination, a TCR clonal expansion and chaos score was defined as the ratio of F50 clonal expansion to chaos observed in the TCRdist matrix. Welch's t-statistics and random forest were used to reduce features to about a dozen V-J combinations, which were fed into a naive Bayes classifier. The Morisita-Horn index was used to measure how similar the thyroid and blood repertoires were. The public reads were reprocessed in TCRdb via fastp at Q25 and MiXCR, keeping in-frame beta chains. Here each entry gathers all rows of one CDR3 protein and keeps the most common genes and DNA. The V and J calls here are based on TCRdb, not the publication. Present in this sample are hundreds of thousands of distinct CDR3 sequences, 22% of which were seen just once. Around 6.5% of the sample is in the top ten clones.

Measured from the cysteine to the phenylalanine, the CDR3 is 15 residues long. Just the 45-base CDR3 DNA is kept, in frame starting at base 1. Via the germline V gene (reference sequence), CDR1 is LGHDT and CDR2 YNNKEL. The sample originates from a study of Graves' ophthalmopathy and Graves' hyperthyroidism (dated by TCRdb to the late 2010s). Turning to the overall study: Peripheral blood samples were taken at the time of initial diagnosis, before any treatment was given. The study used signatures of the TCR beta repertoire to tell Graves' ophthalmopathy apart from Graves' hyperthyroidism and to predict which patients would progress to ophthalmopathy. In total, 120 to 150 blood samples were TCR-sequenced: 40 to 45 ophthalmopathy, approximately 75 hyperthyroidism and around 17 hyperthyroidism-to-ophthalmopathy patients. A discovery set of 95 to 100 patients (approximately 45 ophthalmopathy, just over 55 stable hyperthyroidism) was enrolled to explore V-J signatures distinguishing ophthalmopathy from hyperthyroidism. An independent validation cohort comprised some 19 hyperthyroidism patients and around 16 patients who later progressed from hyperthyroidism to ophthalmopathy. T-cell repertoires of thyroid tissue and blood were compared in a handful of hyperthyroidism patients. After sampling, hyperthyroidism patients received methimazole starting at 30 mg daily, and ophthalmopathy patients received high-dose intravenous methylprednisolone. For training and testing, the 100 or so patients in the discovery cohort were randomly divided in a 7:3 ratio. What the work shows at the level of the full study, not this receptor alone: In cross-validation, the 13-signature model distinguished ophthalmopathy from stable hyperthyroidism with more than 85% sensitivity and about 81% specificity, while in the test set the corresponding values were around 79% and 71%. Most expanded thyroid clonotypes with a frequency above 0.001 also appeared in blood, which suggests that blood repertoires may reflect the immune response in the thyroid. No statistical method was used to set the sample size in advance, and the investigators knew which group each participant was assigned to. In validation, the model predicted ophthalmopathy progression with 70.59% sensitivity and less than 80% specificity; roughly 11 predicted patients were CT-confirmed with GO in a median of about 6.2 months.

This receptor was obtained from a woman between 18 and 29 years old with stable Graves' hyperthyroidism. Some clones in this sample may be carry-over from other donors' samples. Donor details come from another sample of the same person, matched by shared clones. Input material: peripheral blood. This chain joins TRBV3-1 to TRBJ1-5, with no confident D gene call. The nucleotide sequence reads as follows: TGTGCCAGCAGCCAAGTAGCCGGGAGCAATCAGCCCCAGCAGTTT. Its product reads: CASSQVAGSNQPQQF.